This T cell receptor beta chain was observed in a study of cytomegalovirus exposure and HLA in healthy donors. 13 Jbeta primers and 60 Vbeta primers were used for the PCR. The method was immunoSEQ multiplex PCR; TCRdb's version includes in-frame clones alone and lacks a portion of them. The sample has about 130,000 clones; approximately 79% are singletons. This clone was detected once. CDR1 ENHRY and CDR2 SYGVKD come from the germline V gene. After removal of 3 bases from V and 2 bases from J, the junction contained 10 bases not matched to a gene. CDR3 length: 16 residues. The chain uses TRBV10-3 and TRBJ2-7, with 7 bases lining up with TRBD1. The TCR originated in a man younger than 35 in good health and CMV-seropositive. The sequenced sample was PBMCs. CDR3 in DNA: TGTGCCATCAGTGACAACAGGGGCTCATTACCCTACGAGCAGTACTTC. Residues: CAISDNRGSLPYEQYF.